What follows describes a single T cell receptor beta chain. Its specificity is unknown. All of the donors resided in Nashville, Tennessee, and each was a Caucasian adult. Germline V gene sequence: CDR1 MNHNS, CDR2 SASEGT. The CDR3 consists of 14 residues. V was shortened by 6 bases and J by 0 bases, with 8 bases between the two germline ends. The entry originates in a study of shared clonotypes between healthy human individuals. The overall study: Each donor had three CD4 naive, three CD4 memory, two CD8 naive and one CD8 memory plate.

Method: immunoSEQ multiplex PCR; TCRdb's copy keeps in-frame clones and lacks some. Here the sample spans over a million clones, about 84% being singletons. Study-wide results and limits: Generation probabilities were higher for clonotypes shared across all four sorted-subset donors than for unshared ones.

The TCR originated in a man younger than 30 in good health. Some clones in this sample may be carry-over from other donors' samples. Input material: memory CD4+ T cells from PBMCs. Subset specified: CD45RA-negative fraction. This sequence joins TRBV6-1 and TRBJ2-2; no firm D call. The CDR3: CASRASANTGELFF. CDR3 bases: TGTGCCAGCAGGGCTAGTGCGAACACCGGGGAGCTGTTTTTT.